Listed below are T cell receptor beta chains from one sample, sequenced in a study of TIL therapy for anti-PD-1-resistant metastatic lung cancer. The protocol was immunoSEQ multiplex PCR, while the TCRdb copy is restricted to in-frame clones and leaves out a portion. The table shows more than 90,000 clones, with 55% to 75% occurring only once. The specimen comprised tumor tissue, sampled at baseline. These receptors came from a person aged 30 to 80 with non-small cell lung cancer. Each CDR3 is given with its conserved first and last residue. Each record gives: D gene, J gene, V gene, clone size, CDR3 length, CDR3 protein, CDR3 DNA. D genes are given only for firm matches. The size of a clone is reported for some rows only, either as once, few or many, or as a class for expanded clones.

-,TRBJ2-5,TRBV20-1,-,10,CSASTETQYF,TGCAGTGCTAGCACGGAGACCCAGTACTTC
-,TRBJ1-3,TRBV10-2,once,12,CASRGGGNTIYF,TGCGCCAGCAGGGGAGGTGGAAACACCATATATTTT
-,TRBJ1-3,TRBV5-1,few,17,CASSLGHIGPTGNTIYF,TGCGCCAGCAGCTTGGGACACATAGGACCGACTGGAAACACCATATATTTT
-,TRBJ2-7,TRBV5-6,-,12,CASSFTPKEQYF,TGTGCCAGCAGCTTTACCCCTAAGGAGCAGTACTTC
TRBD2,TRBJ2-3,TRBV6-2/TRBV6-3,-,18,CASSYLKGLAGSADTQYF,TGTGCCAGCAGTTACCTCAAGGGACTAGCGGGGTCGGCAGATACGCAGTATTTT
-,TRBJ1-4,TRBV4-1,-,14,CASSQGQVREKLFF,TGCGCCAGCAGCCAAGGACAGGTTCGGGAAAAACTGTTTTTT
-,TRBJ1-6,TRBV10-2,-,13,CASTTLANSPLHF,TGCGCCAGCACGACTCTCGCGAATTCACCCCTCCACTTT
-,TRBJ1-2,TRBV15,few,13,CATSIDRSYGYTF,TGTGCCACCAGCATAGATCGGAGCTATGGCTACACCTTC
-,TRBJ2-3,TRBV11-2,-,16,CASSLRTDPSTDTQYF,TGTGCCAGCAGCTTACGGACAGATCCTAGCACAGATACGCAGTATTTT
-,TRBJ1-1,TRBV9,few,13,CASSVGGDTEAFF,TGTGCCAGCAGCGTAGGGGGAGACACTGAAGCTTTCTTT
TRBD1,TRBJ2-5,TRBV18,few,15,CASSPTAGGQETQYF,TGTGCCAGCTCACCAACGGCAGGGGGTCAAGAGACCCAGTACTTC
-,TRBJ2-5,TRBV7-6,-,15,CASSLGAVYQETQYF,TGTGCCAGCAGCTTAGGGGCCGTTTATCAAGAGACCCAGTACTTC
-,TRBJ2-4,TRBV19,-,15,CASSIEGTRKNIQYF,TGTGCCAGTAGTATAGAAGGAACCCGCAAAAACATTCAGTACTTC
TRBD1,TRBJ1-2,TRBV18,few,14,CASTPTGGNYGYTF,TGTGCCAGCACCCCGACAGGGGGTAACTATGGCTACACCTTC
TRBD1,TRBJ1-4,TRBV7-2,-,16,CASSLEFRGLGEKLFF,TGTGCCAGCAGCTTAGAGTTCAGGGGGCTAGGTGAAAAACTGTTTTTT
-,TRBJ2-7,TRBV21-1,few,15,CASSKARLAYYEQYF,TGTGCCAGCAGCAAAGCCAGACTAGCGTACTACGAGCAGTACTTC
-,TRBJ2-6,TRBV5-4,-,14,CASRPNSGANVLTF,TGTGCCAGCAGGCCAAACTCTGGGGCCAACGTCCTGACTTTC
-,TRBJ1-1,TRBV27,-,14,CASSTWGRETEAFF,TGTGCCAGCAGTACGTGGGGAAGGGAGACTGAAGCTTTCTTT
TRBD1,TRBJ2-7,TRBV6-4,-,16,CASRHTTGAPGYEQYF,TGTGCCAGCAGGCACACGACAGGGGCTCCTGGCTACGAGCAGTACTTC
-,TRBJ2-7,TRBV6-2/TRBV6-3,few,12,CASTPPGLEQYF,TGTGCCAGCACCCCCCCGGGCCTTGAGCAGTACTTC
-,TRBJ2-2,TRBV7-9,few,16,CASSLGLEPNTGELFF,TGTGCCAGCAGCTTGGGTCTGGAACCTAACACCGGGGAGCTGTTTTTT
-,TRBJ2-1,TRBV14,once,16,CASSQEVWGGLSEQFF,TGTGCCAGCAGCCAAGAAGTGTGGGGGGGCCTGAGTGAGCAGTTCTTC
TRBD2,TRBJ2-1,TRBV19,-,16,CASSIGTGGPYNEQFF,TGTGCCAGTAGTATAGGTACGGGAGGGCCCTACAATGAGCAGTTCTTC
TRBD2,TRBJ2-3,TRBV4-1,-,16,CASSQAGGLSTDTQYF,TGCGCCAGCAGCCAGGCGGGAGGGCTTAGCACAGATACGCAGTATTTT
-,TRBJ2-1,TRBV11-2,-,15,CASSLGTESYNEQFF,TGTGCCAGCAGCCTAGGGACCGAGTCCTACAATGAGCAGTTCTTC
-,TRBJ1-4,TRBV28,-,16,CASSLSSGRTNEKLFF,TGTGCCAGCAGTTTGTCTTCAGGGCGGACTAATGAAAAACTGTTTTTT
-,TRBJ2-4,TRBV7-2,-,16,CASSLRGTLAKNIQYF,TGTGCCAGCAGCTTAAGAGGGACTCTAGCCAAAAACATTCAGTACTTC
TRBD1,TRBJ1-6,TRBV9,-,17,CASSESSGTGWNSPLHF,TGTGCCAGCAGCGAGAGTTCCGGGACAGGGTGGAATTCACCCCTCCACTTT
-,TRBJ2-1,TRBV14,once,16,CASSQVAGHPYNEQFF,TGTGCCAGCAGCCAAGTGGCGGGACACCCCTACAATGAGCAGTTCTTC
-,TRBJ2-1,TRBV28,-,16,CASSFRALSSYNEQFF,TGTGCCAGCAGTTTTAGAGCGCTGAGCTCCTACAATGAGCAGTTCTTC
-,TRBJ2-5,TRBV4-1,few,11,CASSQGASQYF,TGCGCCAGCAGCCAAGGAGCCTCCCAGTACTTC
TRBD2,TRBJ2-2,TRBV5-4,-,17,CASSFGLAGGSAGELFF,TGTGCCAGCAGCTTCGGACTAGCGGGGGGGTCGGCCGGGGAGCTGTTTTTT
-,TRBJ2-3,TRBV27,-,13,CASSYLGPDTQYF,TGTGCCAGCAGCTACCTAGGACCAGATACGCAGTATTTT
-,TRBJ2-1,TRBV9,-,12,CASSSGDHEQFF,TGTGCCAGCAGCTCCGGGGACCATGAGCAGTTCTTC
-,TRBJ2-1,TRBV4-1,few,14,CASSQVPSSNEQFF,TGCGCCAGCAGCCAAGTACCTAGCTCCAATGAGCAGTTCTTC
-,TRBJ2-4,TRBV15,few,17,CATSRDGDTLAKNIQYF,TGTGCCACCAGCAGAGATGGAGACACCCTAGCCAAAAACATTCAGTACTTC
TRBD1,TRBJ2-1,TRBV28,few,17,CASRTYRGQGYYNEQFF,TGTGCCAGCAGAACTTATCGGGGACAGGGGTACTACAATGAGCAGTTCTTC
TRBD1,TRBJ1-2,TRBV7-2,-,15,CASSTYPTTGDGYTF,TGTGCCAGCAGCACTTATCCAACGACAGGGGATGGCTACACCTTC
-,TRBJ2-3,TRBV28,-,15,CASSPPGAGSDTQYF,TGTGCCAGCAGTCCCCCGGGGGCCGGCTCAGATACGCAGTATTTT
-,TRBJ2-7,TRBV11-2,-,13,CASSLVSTYEQYF,TGTGCCAGCAGCTTAGTCTCTACCTACGAGCAGTACTTC
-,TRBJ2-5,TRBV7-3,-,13,CASSRGQGETQYF,TGTGCCAGCAGCCGGGGCCAGGGAGAGACCCAGTACTTC
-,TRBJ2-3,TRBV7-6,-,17,CASSPRLVSTSTDTQYF,TGTGCCAGCAGCCCAAGACTAGTATCGACGAGCACAGATACGCAGTATTTT
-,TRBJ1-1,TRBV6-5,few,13,CASSYGLGTEAFF,TGTGCCAGCAGTTACGGTCTGGGGACTGAAGCTTTCTTT
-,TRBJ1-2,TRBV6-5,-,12,CASRTGQTGYTF,TGTGCCAGCAGAACCGGCCAGACGGGCTACACTTTC
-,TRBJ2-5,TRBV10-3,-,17,CAISDHRGAVIQETQYF,TGTGCCATCAGTGACCACAGAGGGGCAGTAATCCAAGAGACCCAGTACTTC
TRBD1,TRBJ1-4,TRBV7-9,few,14,CASSSDRVHEKLFF,TGTGCCAGCAGCTCGGACAGGGTCCATGAAAAACTGTTTTTT
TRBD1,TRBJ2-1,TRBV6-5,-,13,CASFPGQPNEQFF,TGTGCCAGTTTCCCGGGACAGCCTAATGAGCAGTTCTTC
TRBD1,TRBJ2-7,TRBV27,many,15,CASRLHRQGAYEQYF,TGTGCCAGCAGACTCCACCGACAGGGGGCTTACGAGCAGTACTTC
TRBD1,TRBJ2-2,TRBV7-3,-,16,CASSSTGQVTTGELFF,TGTGCCAGCAGCTCCACAGGACAGGTCACCACCGGGGAGCTGTTTTTT
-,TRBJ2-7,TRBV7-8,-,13,CASSLDVRYEQYF,TGTGCCAGCAGCTTAGATGTAAGGTACGAGCAGTACTTC
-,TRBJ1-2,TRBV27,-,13,CASMGALGYGYTF,TGTGCCAGCATGGGGGCCCTTGGGTATGGCTACACCTTC
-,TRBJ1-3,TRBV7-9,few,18,CASSSDRQAFSSGNTIYF,TGTGCCAGCAGCTCCGACCGACAGGCCTTCTCCTCTGGAAACACCATATATTTT
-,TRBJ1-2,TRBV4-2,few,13,CASSQDRGGGYTF,TGTGCCAGCAGCCAAGACAGGGGAGGTGGCTACACCTTC
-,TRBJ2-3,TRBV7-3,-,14,CASSLMPSTDTQYF,TGTGCCAGCAGCTTAATGCCGAGCACAGATACGCAGTATTTT
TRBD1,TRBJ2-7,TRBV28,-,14,CASRQGQGNYEQYF,TGTGCCAGCAGACAGGGACAGGGTAACTACGAGCAGTACTTC
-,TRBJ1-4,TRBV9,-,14,CASSASATNEKLFF,TGTGCCAGCAGCGCCAGCGCAACTAATGAAAAACTGTTTTTT
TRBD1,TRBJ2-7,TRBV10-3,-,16,CAISEGVGQGAYEQYF,TGTGCCATCAGTGAGGGGGTTGGACAGGGGGCCTACGAGCAGTACTTC
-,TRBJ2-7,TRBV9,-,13,CASSEVNSYEQYF,TGTGCCAGCAGCGAAGTAAACAGCTACGAGCAGTACTTC
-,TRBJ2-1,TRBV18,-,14,CASSPIQRPNEQFF,TGTGCCAGCTCACCGATTCAAAGGCCTAATGAGCAGTTCTTC